The 19 T cell receptor beta chains given below trace back to one sample, sequenced in a study of T cells after yellow fever vaccination. TCRdb redid the calling of the 5' RACE reads with MiXCR, one entry per CDR3 protein. The sample shows nearly 45,000 distinct CDR3 sequences, 6.5% to 8.5% of them seen only once. The sample was CD8+ T cells not binding an NS4B(214-222) dextramer, sorted from PBMCs, taken 45 days after the yellow fever booster vaccination. All receptors derive from a man aged 30 to 45 who received the YFV17D yellow fever vaccine.

The table lists this clonotype with many counts. The chain combines TRBV3-1 with TRBJ1-1, with D unresolved. Trimming took off 0 bases at V and 0 bases at J, with 14 bases between the two ends. The CDR3 contains 17 residues. Germline V gene data show CDR1 as LGHDT and CDR2 as YNNKEL (reference sequence). In DNA form, the CDR3 reads TGTGCCAGCAGCCAAGATCTAAGGGATCCCATGAACACTGAAGCTTTCTTT. This encodes CASSQDLRDPMNTEAFF.

This clonotype came up many times. V usage is TRBV27 and J usage is TRBJ2-1, with TRBD2 matching over 15 bases. The CDR3 is made up of 15 amino acids. V was clipped by 8 bases and J by 7 bases; unmatched bases: 6. Germline assignment: CDR1 MNHEY and CDR2 SMNVEV (reference sequence). Here the CDR3 DNA reads TGTGCCAGCGGACTAGCGGGAGGGCTAGTGAATGAGCAGTTCTTC. Amino acids: CASGLAGGLVNEQFF.

This clonotype has a count of ten or more. The chain employs TRBV6-5 and TRBJ2-1; D unclear. Germline assignment: CDR1 MNHEY and CDR2 SVGAGI. This CDR3 comprises 16 residues. V lost 6 bases and J lost 3, with 18 bases in between. The CDR3 sequence is CASRPRRSPYYNEQFF. CDR3 sequence (DNA): TGTGCCAGCAGACCTCGCCGTAGCCCATACTACAATGAGCAGTTCTTC.

This clonotype was picked up many times. The rearrangement links TRBV7-2 to TRBJ2-5; a weak D match, TRBD2 (6 bases). CDR3 length: 14 amino acids. Looked up from germline, CDR1 is SGHTA and CDR2 is FQGNSA. V shed 3 bases and J shed 2 bases, with 10 bases lying between them. CDR3 bases: TGTGCCAGCAGCTTTGGGCTAGCGCAAGAGACCCAGTACTTC. Encoded protein: CASSFGLAQETQYF. The full variable domain, in which reference TRBV7-2 and TRBJ2-5 provide the parts outside the CDR3, is GAGVSQSPSNKVTEKGKDVELRCDPISGHTALYWYRQSLGQGLEFLIYFQGNSAPDKSGLPSDRFSAERTGGSVSTLTIQRTQQEDSAVYLCASSFGLAQETQYFGPGTRLLVL.

This clonotype occurred many times. The chain recombines TRBV29-1 with TRBJ2-3; D not resolved. Germline V gene sequence: CDR1 SQVTM, CDR2 ANQGSEA. This CDR3 has 12 amino acids. The V end lost 5 bases, the J end lost 6 bases, and 12 bases lay between the germline ends. The CDR3 DNA is TGCAGCGTTATACTGGTCCGGGATACGCAGTATTTT. It encodes CSVILVRDTQYF.

This clonotype was recorded many times. This chain connects TRBV7-9 to TRBJ2-1; D perhaps matches TRBD1 (6 bases). Trimming removed 8 bases from V and 4 bases from J, with 18 bases in between. CDR3 length: 15 amino acids. CDR1 and CDR2 (germline): SEHNR, FQNEAQ (reference sequence). The DNA of the CDR3 is TGTGCCAGCGCCCCGGCAGGGGATTTTTACAATGAGCAGTTCTTC. Residues: CASAPAGDFYNEQFF.

The table lists this clonotype with many counts. The V gene is TRBV4-3, the J gene TRBJ2-1, with 8 bases aligning to TRBD2. V shed 4 bases and J 3 bases; nucleotides not matched to a gene: 8. CDR1 is LGHNA, CDR2 YSLEER, per germline. The CDR3 runs to 16 residues. The CDR3 DNA is TGCGCCAGCAGCCGGGAGAGCGGGAGTTTCTACAATGAGCAGTTCTTC. Its protein is CASSRESGSFYNEQFF.

This clonotype has at least ten counts. The genes are TRBV6-5 and TRBJ2-1; D is possibly TRBD1 or TRBD2 (6 bases each). V was pared by 6 bases and J by 5 bases, with 11 bases between. From germline, CDR1 is MNHEY and CDR2 SVGAGI. The CDR3 has 13 amino acids. For the CDR3, the DNA is TGTGCCAGCAGGACCGGGGGCGACAATGAGCAGTTCTTC. Amino acid sequence: CASRTGGDNEQFF.

The gene calls are TRBV6-2 or TRBV6-3 and TRBJ2-7; D is uncertain. V was shortened by 7 bases and J by 1 base, with 11 bases between the two germline ends. CDR3 length equals 13 residues. Looked up from germline, CDR1 is MNHEY and CDR2 is SVGEGT. CDR3 loop: CASTSALSYEQYF. CDR3 in DNA: TGTGCCAGCACCAGTGCTCTATCCTACGAGCAGTACTTC.

This clonotype was seen ten or more times. The V call is TRBV25-1, the J call TRBJ2-1, with D possibly TRBD2 on 6 matching bases. The V end lost 1 base, the J end lost 0 bases, and 10 bases lay between the germline ends. CDR3 size: 16 residues. The V gene's germline CDR1 is MGHDK and CDR2 SYGVNS. In DNA form, the CDR3 reads TGTGCCAGCAGTGAATGGAGGGTTAGCTCCTACAATGAGCAGTTCTTC. This translates into CASSEWRVSSYNEQFF.

The table lists this clonotype with many counts. The chain has TRBV12-3 or TRBV12-4 and TRBJ2-1; 9 bases are a match to TRBD1. The CDR3 contains 15 residues. Trimming cost V 7 bases and J 3 bases; bases outside gene matches: 7. CDR3 loop: CASILGTGLYNEQFF. The CDR3 DNA reads as TGTGCCAGCATCCTCGGGACAGGGCTCTACAATGAGCAGTTCTTC.

This chain joins TRBV11-1 and TRBJ2-3; TRBD2 might be the D (6 bases). This CDR3 spans 13 amino acids. V lost 5 bases to trimming and J lost 4 bases, with 10 bases between them. Germline CDR1 reads SGHAT; CDR2 reads FQDESV (reference sequence). The CDR3 coding sequence is TGTGCCAGCAGCACCCGGGAGCCAGATACGCAGTATTTT. Encoded protein: CASSTREPDTQYF.

This clonotype has a count of ten or more. This CDR3 reads CASSQFSGGSSYEQYF. CDR3 in DNA: TGTGCCAGCAGCCAATTCAGCGGAGGGAGCTCCTACGAGCAGTACTTC. This chain links TRBV14 with TRBJ2-7; tentatively, D is TRBD2 (6 bases). V lost 2 bases to trimming and J lost 0 bases, with 14 bases between them. Germline V gives CDR1 SGHDN, CDR2 FVKESK. The CDR3 runs 16 residues.

Ten or more counts support this clonotype. The chain uses TRBV28 and TRBJ2-2, with 9 bases that match TRBD1. The CDR3 runs 16 residues. Germline lookup yields CDR1 MDHEN and CDR2 SYDVKM. V lost 3 bases to trimming and J lost 4 bases; unmatched junction nucleotides: 6. The CDR3 coding sequence is TGTGCCAGCAGTTTTGCGGACAGGGGATTCACCGGGGAGCTGTTTTTT. It translates to CASSFADRGFTGELFF.

This clonotype was seen at least ten times. The chain is built from TRBV7-9 and TRBJ1-6; unclear D gene. Germline assignment: CDR1 SEHNR and CDR2 FQNEAQ (reference sequence). Trimming took off 1 base at V and 10 bases at J, with 2 bases between the two ends. The CDR3 runs 11 residues. The CDR3 here is CASSLGSPLHF. In DNA, the CDR3 is TGTGCCAGCAGCTTAGGCTCACCCCTCCACTTT.

Notes on this clonotype: A much larger clone lies a single base off, so this may be a read error. The chain has TRBV23-1 and TRBJ2-5; D remains unclear. TRBV23-1 belongs to the ORF category, with a function that is uncertain. The CDR3 loop spans 13 amino acids. CDR3 sequence (DNA): TGCGCCAGCAGTCGTCGGTCTCAAGAGACCCACTACTTC. Translating gives CASSRRSQETHYF.

This clonotype was seen at least ten times. The chain combines TRBV5-1 with TRBJ2-1; no firm D call. The CDR3 length is 12 residues. CDR1 is SGHRS and CDR2 is YFSETQ in the germline V gene. V was pared by 2 bases and J by 12 bases, with 12 bases between. CDR3 nucleotide sequence: TGCGCCAGCAGCTTTAGGCCCCCTAGGCAGTTCTTC. Its translation: CASSFRPPRQFF.

This clonotype was observed many times. V is TRBV7-8 and J is TRBJ2-7, with TRBD2 matching 13 bases. The CDR3 extends over 17 amino acids. V lost 1 base and J lost 6; bases outside the gene matches: 9. The germline gives CDR1 SGHVS, CDR2 FQNEAQ. As DNA, the CDR3 is TGTGCCAGCAGCTTAGGGGATTTCGGACTAGCGGGAGTCGAGCAGTACTTC. It yields the protein CASSLGDFGLAGVEQYF.

This clonotype was detected ten times or more. V is TRBV27 and J is TRBJ2-3, with TRBD2 matching over 10 bases. J gave up 2 bases and V 6 bases, and 8 bases lay outside the gene matches. Germline CDR1 and CDR2: MNHEY and SMNVEV (reference sequence). This CDR3 is 16 amino acids long. This CDR3 reads CASSQTLAGVTDTQYF. CDR3 coding DNA: TGTGCCAGCAGCCAAACTCTAGCGGGAGTCACAGATACGCAGTATTTT.